These T cell receptor beta chains were read from a single sample in a study of radiation and T cells in renal cell carcinoma. Clones were read by immunoSEQ multiplex PCR, and TCRdb kept only the in-frame ones, dropping some. The table shows some 150,000 clones, with around nine tenths occurring only once. The source was blood, collected from a patient whose treatment included radiotherapy and nephrectomy. The receptors originated from a woman aged 50 to 60 with renal cell carcinoma. Both conserved end residues are part of each CDR3. Fields, in order: V gene, J gene, clone size, D gene, CDR3 DNA, CDR3 protein. A D gene is named only where the DNA matches it firmly. The listing skips clone size in some rows; elsewhere it reads once, few, many or a size class.

v_gene: TRBV11-2; j_gene: TRBJ2-3; abundance: .; d_gene: TRBD2; CDR3nt: TGTGCCAGCAGGCCTCTAGCGGGGGCGGTAGCAGATACGCAGTATTTT; CDR3aa: CASRPLAGAVADTQYF
v_gene: TRBV5-1; j_gene: TRBJ2-7; abundance: once; d_gene: .; CDR3nt: TGCGCCAGCAGAAGAGACTACGAGCAGTACTTC; CDR3aa: CASRRDYEQYF
v_gene: TRBV6-6; j_gene: TRBJ1-1; abundance: .; d_gene: TRBD1; CDR3nt: TGTGCCAGTCAACAGGGGGTTACGACTGAAGCTTTCTTT; CDR3aa: CASQQGVTTEAFF
v_gene: TRBV9; j_gene: TRBJ1-4; abundance: .; d_gene: .; CDR3nt: TGTGCCAGCAGCGTAGCCGGGACAACTAATGAAAAACTGTTTTTT; CDR3aa: CASSVAGTTNEKLFF
v_gene: TRBV13; j_gene: TRBJ1-4; abundance: .; d_gene: .; CDR3nt: TGTGCCAGCAGCCCGTTGACCGTCGGTGATGAAAAACTGTTTTTT; CDR3aa: CASSPLTVGDEKLFF
v_gene: TRBV6-5; j_gene: TRBJ2-7; abundance: once; d_gene: .; CDR3nt: TGTGCCAGCAGTTCCCTTCGGCTGGGAGGAACCTACGAGCAGTACTTC; CDR3aa: CASSSLRLGGTYEQYF
v_gene: TRBV30; j_gene: TRBJ1-1; abundance: .; d_gene: .; CDR3nt: TGTGCCTGGAGTGTCCCGACAGTCACTGAAGCTTTCTTT; CDR3aa: CAWSVPTVTEAFF
v_gene: TRBV6-4; j_gene: TRBJ2-3; abundance: .; d_gene: .; CDR3nt: TGTGCCAGCAGTGACTCTATTATGGGGTTCGGCACAGATACGCAGTATTTT; CDR3aa: CASSDSIMGFGTDTQYF
v_gene: TRBV7-2; j_gene: TRBJ2-3; abundance: .; d_gene: TRBD2; CDR3nt: TGTGCCAGCAGCCCATCGACTAGCGGGGGGGTTCGCTATACGCAGTATTTT; CDR3aa: CASSPSTSGGVRYTQYF
v_gene: TRBV30; j_gene: TRBJ1-2; abundance: once; d_gene: .; CDR3nt: TGTGCCTGGAAAAGGGGAGGGGTGACTATCTATGGCTACACCTTC; CDR3aa: CAWKRGGVTIYGYTF
v_gene: TRBV4-3; j_gene: TRBJ1-4; abundance: .; d_gene: .; CDR3nt: TGCGCCAGCAGCCGAGAGGCAGACCTTGCAACTAATGAAAAACTGTTTTTT; CDR3aa: CASSREADLATNEKLFF
v_gene: TRBV4-2; j_gene: TRBJ2-3; abundance: .; d_gene: .; CDR3nt: TGTGCCAGCAGCCAAGAGTTTGGCCCAGGGGCAGATACGCAGTATTTT; CDR3aa: CASSQEFGPGADTQYF
v_gene: TRBV4-1; j_gene: TRBJ2-1; abundance: .; d_gene: .; CDR3nt: TGCGCCAGCAGCCCCGGGTATAGCTCCTACAATGAGCAGTTCTTC; CDR3aa: CASSPGYSSYNEQFF
v_gene: TRBV5-3; j_gene: TRBJ1-5; abundance: .; d_gene: .; CDR3nt: TGTGCCAGAAGCTCCACACTACCGGACGGGAGCAATCAGCCCCAGCATTTT; CDR3aa: CARSSTLPDGSNQPQHF
v_gene: TRBV2; j_gene: TRBJ2-3; abundance: once; d_gene: .; CDR3nt: TGTGCCAGCAGTGAGCAGGGGAAAAGCACAGATACGCAGTATTTT; CDR3aa: CASSEQGKSTDTQYF
v_gene: TRBV19; j_gene: TRBJ2-1; abundance: few; d_gene: .; CDR3nt: TGTGCCAGTAGTCCCCCCCGAGGGTTCGATGAGCAGTTCTTC; CDR3aa: CASSPPRGFDEQFF
v_gene: TRBV5-1; j_gene: TRBJ2-5; abundance: .; d_gene: TRBD1; CDR3nt: TGCGCCAGCAGCGGACAGGGGTGGGGAGAGACCCAGTACTTC; CDR3aa: CASSGQGWGETQYF
v_gene: TRBV12-5; j_gene: TRBJ1-1; abundance: .; d_gene: .; CDR3nt: TGTGCTAGTGGTTTGGGGACGAACACTGAAGCTTTCTTT; CDR3aa: CASGLGTNTEAFF
v_gene: TRBV19; j_gene: TRBJ1-5; abundance: once; d_gene: TRBD1; CDR3nt: TGTGCCAGTAGTATTGGGACAGGGAATCCAAATCAGCCCCAGCATTTT; CDR3aa: CASSIGTGNPNQPQHF
v_gene: TRBV2; j_gene: TRBJ2-5; abundance: .; d_gene: .; CDR3nt: TGTGCCAGCGAGCAAGAGACCCAGTACTTC; CDR3aa: CASEQETQYF
v_gene: TRBV7-6; j_gene: TRBJ2-2; abundance: .; d_gene: TRBD1; CDR3nt: TGTGCCAGCAGCCTGACAGGGGCCGACACCGGGGAGCTGTTTTTT; CDR3aa: CASSLTGADTGELFF
v_gene: TRBV2; j_gene: TRBJ2-7; abundance: .; d_gene: TRBD2; CDR3nt: TGTGCCAGCAGTGAATCGTTCCTCTGGCGGGGGGGCCGGGAGCAGTACTTC; CDR3aa: CASSESFLWRGGREQYF
v_gene: TRBV19; j_gene: TRBJ1-2; abundance: once; d_gene: TRBD1; CDR3nt: TGTGCCAGTAGTATAGTGACAGGGCTTAACTATGGCTACACCTTC; CDR3aa: CASSIVTGLNYGYTF
v_gene: TRBV16; j_gene: TRBJ2-1; abundance: .; d_gene: .; CDR3nt: TGTGCCAGCAGCCAATCGGGACCCTTCTACAATGAGCAGTTCTTC; CDR3aa: CASSQSGPFYNEQFF
v_gene: TRBV7-9; j_gene: TRBJ1-5; abundance: .; d_gene: .; CDR3nt: TGTGCCAGCACCGGGGGTAGCAATCAGCCCCAGCATTTT; CDR3aa: CASTGGSNQPQHF
v_gene: TRBV6-5; j_gene: TRBJ2-7; abundance: once; d_gene: TRBD2; CDR3nt: TGTGCCAGCAGTTACTCGGCGGGGGGGCCCCTCTACGAGCAGTACTTC; CDR3aa: CASSYSAGGPLYEQYF
v_gene: TRBV14; j_gene: TRBJ2-5; abundance: few; d_gene: .; CDR3nt: TGTGCCAGCAGCCAGGGGGTGAGCGGCCAAGAGACCCAGTACTTC; CDR3aa: CASSQGVSGQETQYF
v_gene: TRBV5-1; j_gene: TRBJ2-5; abundance: .; d_gene: .; CDR3nt: TGCGCCAGCAGCTTGGGTCGAGGGGAGACCCAGTACTTC; CDR3aa: CASSLGRGETQYF
v_gene: TRBV6-1; j_gene: TRBJ1-2; abundance: once; d_gene: TRBD1; CDR3nt: TGTGCCAACAGGGGGACAGGCGATAATGGCTACACCTTC; CDR3aa: CANRGTGDNGYTF
v_gene: TRBV2; j_gene: TRBJ1-2; abundance: .; d_gene: .; CDR3nt: TGTGCCAGCAGTCGACAGTCTCCCTATGGCTACACCTTC; CDR3aa: CASSRQSPYGYTF
v_gene: TRBV11-3; j_gene: TRBJ2-7; abundance: .; d_gene: .; CDR3nt: TGTGCCAGCAGCTTACGGCAGGCCCCCTACGAGCAGTACTTC; CDR3aa: CASSLRQAPYEQYF
v_gene: TRBV5-6; j_gene: TRBJ2-7; abundance: .; d_gene: TRBD1; CDR3nt: TGTGCCAGCAGCTTAATAGGGGGCACAGACTACGAGCAGTACTTC; CDR3aa: CASSLIGGTDYEQYF
v_gene: TRBV11-1; j_gene: TRBJ1-6; abundance: once; d_gene: TRBD1; CDR3nt: TGTGCCAGCAGCTTAGCCGGGACAGCTACATCACCCCTCCACTTT; CDR3aa: CASSLAGTATSPLHF
v_gene: TRBV7-9; j_gene: TRBJ1-4; abundance: once; d_gene: .; CDR3nt: TGTGCCAGCAGCTTAGATGAAAAACTGTTTTTT; CDR3aa: CASSLDEKLFF
v_gene: TRBV5-1; j_gene: TRBJ2-7; abundance: .; d_gene: .; CDR3nt: TGCGCCAGCAGCTTGGAAGGCCCCCTCGACGAGCAGTACTTC; CDR3aa: CASSLEGPLDEQYF
v_gene: TRBV19; j_gene: TRBJ1-2; abundance: once; d_gene: TRBD1; CDR3nt: TGTGCCAGTCAGGACAGGCCCTATGGCTACACCTTC; CDR3aa: CASQDRPYGYTF
v_gene: TRBV19; j_gene: TRBJ1-2; abundance: .; d_gene: .; CDR3nt: TGTGCCAGTAGTATAATGGATGGCTACACCTTC; CDR3aa: CASSIMDGYTF
v_gene: TRBV7-9; j_gene: TRBJ1-2; abundance: .; d_gene: TRBD1; CDR3nt: TGTGCCAGCAGCTGGGACAGCTATGGCTACACCTTC; CDR3aa: CASSWDSYGYTF
v_gene: TRBV5-5; j_gene: TRBJ2-3; abundance: .; d_gene: TRBD2; CDR3nt: TGTGCCAGCAGCTCAACTAGCGGGGGCGGGTATACGCAGTATTTT; CDR3aa: CASSSTSGGGYTQYF